This TCR beta chain came from a study of blood T cells in healthy people across ages. Turning to the study itself: Template-switching capture recovered about one barcoded beta molecule per two T cells.

All donors came from Russia, were Caucasian and healthy, and spanned ages roughly 6 to 95. This clonotype was observed a few times. Its specificity is not known. Through a sample-barcoded 5' primer and a J-beta primer mix, a second PCR was run for about 6 to 12 cycles. TCRdb re-called the 5' RACE reads with MiXCR, one entry per CDR3 protein. This table has about 720,000 distinct CDR3 sequences, about a fifth appearing once. General study results and limits: For the donors, CMV status was unknown and possibly confounded expanded clonotype changes. Fewer expanded clones and more diversity marked long-lived versus aged donors.

This clonotype was sampled from a man aged 65 to 85 in good health. Sequencing used blood.

This CDR3 reads CASSKGGTGETDTQYF. The CDR3 DNA follows: TGTGCCAGCAGCAAAGGGGGGACAGGGGAAACAGATACGCAGTATTTT. The chain couples TRBV12-3 or TRBV12-4 to TRBJ2-3; 10 bases match TRBD1. V shed 6 bases and J 3 bases; nucleotides not matched to a gene: 9. The CDR3 has 16 residues.